These 17 T cell receptor beta chains were all obtained from the same sample, sequenced in a study of cytomegalovirus exposure and HLA in healthy donors. Vbeta (60) and Jbeta (13) primers were used in the PCR. Produced via immunoSEQ multiplex PCR; TCRdb's table is partial and in-frame only. Among 130,000 or so clones listed, roughly 77% were seen once. The sequenced sample consisted of PBMCs. These TCRs come from a man between 40 and 49 years old in good health and CMV-seronegative.

This chain joins TRBV5-1 and TRBJ2-7; 9 nucleotides match TRBD2. The CDR3 loop spans 16 amino acids. V lost 0 bases and J lost 6; bases outside the gene matches: 10. Germline V gives CDR1 SGHRS, CDR2 YFSETQ. In nucleotides, the CDR3 is TGCGCCAGCAGCTTGGGGCTAGCGGGGAACTTGGTCGAGCAGTACTTC. Translating gives CASSLGLAGNLVEQYF.

This clone was detected a few times. The chain carries TRBV6-5 and TRBJ2-7, with 7 bases fitting TRBD2. The CDR3 has 15 amino acids. V was clipped by 6 bases and J by 3 bases; unmatched bases: 11. CDR1 is MNHEY and CDR2 is SVGAGI in the germline V gene. The CDR3 sequence: CASRPSASGFYEQYF. DNA of the CDR3: TGTGCCAGCAGACCTTCGGCTAGCGGTTTCTACGAGCAGTACTTC.

The chain is built from TRBV29-1 and TRBJ2-7, with a tentative D call TRBD1 (5 bases). CDR1 is SQVTM, CDR2 ANQGSEA, per germline. The CDR3 has 12 residues. The germline V and J ends were trimmed by 4 bases and 0 bases, with 7 bases remaining between them. CDR3 in DNA: TGCAGCGTTGCAGGGTTCTCCTACGAGCAGTACTTC. This codes for CSVAGFSYEQYF.

This clone has a single count. The gene calls are TRBV7-3 and TRBJ2-5; tentative D call: TRBD1 (5 bases). The CDR3 is made up of 14 amino acids. Germline V gene sequence: CDR1 SGHTA, CDR2 FQGTGA. Trimming removed 5 bases at V and 1 base at J, with 11 bases between. The CDR3: CASSLDRAQETQYF. CDR3 bases: TGTGCCAGCAGCCTTGACAGAGCCCAAGAGACCCAGTACTTC.

The V and J genes are TRBV29-1 and TRBJ1-2; no definite D call. Germline loops: CDR1 SQVTM, CDR2 ANQGSEA. CDR3 length: 13 residues. V lost 3 bases and J 2 bases, leaving 10 bases between the germline ends. CDR3 amino acids: CSVEEGRNYGYTF. The CDR3 DNA sequence: TGCAGCGTTGAGGAGGGTCGGAACTATGGCTACACCTTC.

The chain has TRBV28 and TRBJ1-1, with D unresolved. The V gene lost 1 base and the J gene lost 4 bases, with 28 bases spanning the gap. Germline V CDR1 and CDR2: MDHEN, SYDVKM. This CDR3 spans 20 amino acids. DNA for the CDR3: TGTGCCAGCAGTTTATTTAGTGGGGTTTGGGCAAAAAGAGGGAGCACTGAAGCTTTCTTT. Its protein product is CASSLFSGVWAKRGSTEAFF. Complete variable domain (other parts from reference TRBV28 and TRBJ1-1): DVKVTQSSRYLVKRTGEKVFLECVQDMDHENMFWYRQDPGLGLRLIYFSYDVKMKEKGDIPEGYSVSREKKERFSLILESASTNQTSMYLCASSLFSGVWAKRGSTEAFFGQGTRLTVV.

This chain joins TRBV6-1 and TRBJ1-6, with 7 positions matching TRBD1. Germline V gene sequence: CDR1 MNHNS, CDR2 SASEGT. The J segment lost 9 bases and the V segment lost 6 bases, leaving 8 bases of the junction unmatched. The CDR3 length is 14 residues. CDR3 bases: TGTGCCAGCAGAGGGACAGCAGATGCTTCACCCCTCCACTTT. This codes for CASRGTADASPLHF.

The chain joins TRBV5-1 to TRBJ2-5; TRBD2 agrees at 13 bases. Germline V gene lookup returns CDR1 SGHRS and CDR2 YFSETQ. The V gene end was trimmed by 4 bases and the J gene end by 4 bases; junction bases not matched to a gene: 10. The CDR3 totals 17 residues. DNA for the CDR3: TGCGCCAGCAGCGACTGGACTAGCGGGGGAATCCGAGAGACCCAGTACTTC. Amino acid sequence: CASSDWTSGGIRETQYF.

V usage is TRBV11-2 and J usage is TRBJ1-6; D possibly corresponds to TRBD1 (5 bases). The germline V gene encodes CDR1 SGHAT and CDR2 FQNNGV. This CDR3 has 15 amino acids. With 0 bases removed from V and 18 bases from J, the gap between germline ends came to 21 bases. Here the CDR3 DNA reads TGTGCCAGCAGCTTAGAGGCGGGGAGGCGGGGCGTAACCCACTTT. Translated, it gives CASSLEAGRRGVTHF.

The sample holds a few counts of this clone. The chain has TRBV5-1 and TRBJ2-7; D may be TRBD1 (6 bases). V shed 2 bases and J shed 3 bases, with 15 bases lying between them. CDR3 length: 15 amino acids. Germline assignment: CDR1 SGHRS and CDR2 YFSETQ. Here the CDR3 DNA reads TGCGCCAGCAGCTTAGGACAGCGAAACCACTACGAGCAGTACTTC. Translation: CASSLGQRNHYEQYF.

This chain joins TRBV5-1 and TRBJ2-1, with 9 bases identical to TRBD2. The ends lost 7 bases at V and 6 bases at J; junction bases unmatched: 14. CDR3 size: 16 residues. From germline, CDR1 is SGHRS and CDR2 YFSETQ. The chain's CDR3 is CASELNTAGGINEQFF. The CDR3 coding sequence is TGCGCCAGCGAATTAAATACAGCGGGGGGAATCAATGAGCAGTTCTTC. Full variable domain (rest looked up from reference TRBV5-1 and TRBJ2-1): KAGVTQTPRYLIKTRGQQVTLSCSPISGHRSVSWYQQTPGQGLQFLFEYFSETQRNKGNFPGRFSGRQFSNSRSEMNVSTLELGDSALYLCASELNTAGGINEQFFGPGTRLTVL.

The chain has TRBV9 and TRBJ2-7; the match to TRBD1 covers 9 bases. The CDR3 length is 15 residues. Trimming removed 0 bases from V and 3 bases from J; junction bases left unmatched: 4. Germline V gives CDR1 SGDLS, CDR2 YYNGEE. The CDR3 is CASSVEGTGHYEQYF. The CDR3 DNA sequence: TGTGCCAGCAGCGTAGAAGGGACAGGGCACTACGAGCAGTACTTC. Using reference TRBV9 and TRBJ2-7 for the parts outside the CDR3, the full variable domain is DSGVTQTPKHLITATGQRVTLRCSPRSGDLSVYWYQQSLDQGLQFLIQYYNGEERAKGNILERFSAQQFPDLHSELNLSSLELGDSALYFCASSVEGTGHYEQYFGPGTRLTVT.

This clone has just one count. The chain has TRBV9 and TRBJ2-5, with D possibly matching TRBD1 (6 bases). V was clipped by 2 bases and J by 2 bases, with 13 bases between them. The V gene's germline CDR1 is SGDLS and CDR2 YYNGEE. The CDR3 runs 15 residues. CDR3 protein: CASSVQGNTQETQYF. For the CDR3, the DNA is TGTGCCAGCAGCGTCCAGGGGAATACACAAGAGACCCAGTACTTC.

V is TRBV5-1 and J is TRBJ1-1; a weak D match, TRBD1 (5 bases). V was pared by 1 base and J by 10 bases, with 17 bases between. Germline V gives CDR1 SGHRS, CDR2 YFSETQ. The CDR3 totals 14 residues. CDR3 DNA sequence: TGCGCCAGCAGCTTGTCGGGGGGGTCGGGGAGAGCTTTCTTT. Translation gives CASSLSGGSGRAFF.

Comments on this clone: This specimen includes other DNA sequences encoding the same CDR3. The rearrangement uses TRBV2 and TRBJ1-5, with D maybe TRBD1 (5 bases). This CDR3 comprises 14 residues. CDR1 SNHLY and CDR2 FYNNEI come from the germline V gene. The V end lost 4 bases, the J end lost 1 base, and 8 bases lay between the germline ends. The CDR3 DNA sequence: TGTGCCAGCAGTGTTGGGGGGAGCAATCAGCCCCAGCATTTT. Translation: CASSVGGSNQPQHF.

The J gene is TRBJ1-2, the V gene TRBV6-5; 9 bases line up with TRBD1. Looked up from germline, CDR1 is MNHEY and CDR2 is SVGAGI. The trim removed 2 bases at V and 7 bases at J, leaving 8 bases unmatched. The CDR3 extends over 15 amino acids. CDR3 protein: CASSYTGTGRVGYTF. CDR3 coding DNA: TGTGCCAGCAGTTACACCGGGACAGGGAGAGTTGGCTACACCTTC.

This sequence joins TRBV5-8 and TRBJ1-5; TRBD1 aligns across 8 bases. The CDR3 contains 14 residues. The V segment lost 5 bases and the J segment 4 bases; nucleotides outside the gene matches: 5. In germline, CDR1 is SGHTS, CDR2 YDEGEE. The CDR3 sequence: CASRLDRGNQPQHF. As DNA, the CDR3 is TGTGCCAGCAGGCTAGACAGGGGTAATCAGCCCCAGCATTTT.